The clone carrying this T cell receptor beta chain was found a few times. Its antigen is unknown. Germline V gene data show CDR1 as ENHRY and CDR2 as SYGVKD. V dropped 7 bases and J dropped 4; count of bases not matched to a gene: 8. The CDR3 spans 15 residues. A single record per CDR3 protein comes from TCRdb applying MiXCR to the 5' RACE reads. Counted here are hundreds of thousands of distinct CDR3 sequences, 20% to 30% occurring once; the ten biggest clones make up 0.89%. The data were taken from a study of CD8 T cells in ankylosing spondylitis. Study-wide results and limits: Matched ankylosing spondylitis synovial fluid reportedly contained a significantly enriched population of disease-linked clones. It appeared that ankylosing spondylitis blood was characterized by a TCR beta motif of several highly homologous variants. Clones that were linked to disease were CD8+ and were relatively rare in peripheral blood. Previous work reported some of these motif variants in the synovial fluid and blood of reactive arthritis.

Material: blood, either unsorted or a sorted T cell fraction (not recorded which). V is TRBV10-3 and J is TRBJ1-1, with 11 bases matching TRBD1. This clonotype originated in a male donor with ankylosing spondylitis. Here the CDR3 reads CAITTGQGAGTEAFF. Written as DNA, the CDR3 is TGTGCCATCACCACCGGACAGGGGGCGGGCACTGAAGCTTTCTTT.